This T cell receptor beta chain was identified during a study of T cell responses to AZD1222 COVID-19 vaccine. Study observations and caveats: Donors in the cohort were predominantly white British and more often female, and clonal diversity was possibly underestimated.

Generated by immunoSEQ multiplex PCR, the TCRdb table keeps only in-frame clones and is missing some. Found here are approximately 150,000 clones, around nine tenths of them singletons; the top ten hold under 2%. About this clone: Its antigen is currently unknown.

Germline CDR1 and CDR2: SGHAT and FQNNGV. The CDR3 loop spans 16 amino acids. With 1 base clipped from V and 2 bases from J, the junction kept 6 bases outside the gene matches. The source is an adult who received the AZD1222 COVID-19 vaccine. The specimen was peripheral blood, collected 28 days after the second AZD1222 dose. The genes are TRBV11-2 and TRBJ2-7, with 9 nucleotides matching TRBD1. The CDR3 region has the DNA TGTGCCAGCAGCTTAGGGGGGACAGGGATCGCCTACGAGCAGTACTTC. Translation gives CASSLGGTGIAYEQYF.